This T cell receptor (beta chain) came from a study of T cells in Graves' hyperthyroidism and ophthalmopathy. At the level of the study: Before any treatment, at initial diagnosis, peripheral blood was collected.

A lack of ophthalmopathy progression within 18 months defined stable Graves' hyperthyroidism. Authors of the study amplified TCR beta CDR3 regions from RNA transcripts. An initial round of RT-PCR targeting the TCR CDR3 relied on the HTBI primer set. TCRdb re-called the multiplex PCR reads with MiXCR, one entry per CDR3 protein. The sample includes some 420,000 distinct CDR3 sequences, roughly an eighth of them seen just once. Germline V gene sequence: CDR1 MDHEN, CDR2 SYDVKM. The CDR3 runs 16 residues. Whole-study findings and limits: Ophthalmopathy got predicted by the model a median about 6.5 months before its onset.

Comments on this clonotype: Antigen specificity is unknown. One end of the junction varies from germline; a read error may be responsible.

The sample was blood. The TCR originated in a woman in her late teens or twenties with Graves' hyperthyroidism. This sequence joins TRBV28 and TRBJ2-5; 7 bases are shared with TRBD1. CDR3 DNA: TGTGCCTGCAGTGGAAACAGGGGTTGGGATGTAGAGACCCAGTACTTC. This sequence encodes CACSGNRGWDVETQYF. The full variable domain, completed using reference TRBV28 and TRBJ2-5, is DVKVTQSSRYLVKRTGEKVFLECVQDMDHENMFWYRQDPGLGLRLIYFSYDVKMKEKGDIPEGYSVSREKKERFSLILESASTNQTSMYLCACSGNRGWDVETQYFGPGTRLLVL.